The present TCR beta chain was sequenced within a study of regulatory T cells in long-lasting Graves disease. Study-wide results and caveats: TRBV28, TRBJ1-2 and TRBJ2-5 emerged as the favored segments in persistent disease. TCR diversity in persistent Graves' patients was below that of newly diagnosed ones.

Indicated time point: newly diagnosed GD, antithyroid drugs for less than 3 months. RNA extracted from PBMCs served as the sequencing template. This clonotype has just a few counts. Its matching antigen is unknown. Germline CDR1 is MGHRA and CDR2 is YSYEKL. This CDR3 contains 11 residues. V lost 6 bases and J lost 7, with 6 bases in between. Sequencing libraries for TCR beta were prepared with iRepertoire HTBI primers and Arm-PCR of CDR3 regions. A single record per CDR3 protein comes from TCRdb applying MiXCR to the multiplex PCR reads. The repertoire includes about 440,000 distinct CDR3 sequences, 14% to 15% of them detected once, and approximately 16% sits in the top ten. These data were also filed under a second study, of T cells in Graves' hyperthyroidism and ophthalmopathy. As that study records: Stable hyperthyroidism and ophthalmopathy were separated using 13 V-J signatures. The model foresaw ophthalmopathy a median approximately 6.1 months prior to onset.

Sequences were derived from peripheral blood mononuclear cells (PBMCs), sampled at new diagnosis, from a patient treated with antithyroid drugs. J is TRBJ1-4 and V is TRBV4-1, with D unresolved. This receptor was identified in a woman between 25 and 40 years old with Graves disease. The CDR3 protein is CASRTPEKLFF. The CDR3 coding sequence is TGCGCCAGCAGAACCCCTGAAAAACTGTTTTTT.